What follows describes a single T cell receptor (beta chain). The data were obtained in a study of blood T cell repertoires in COVID-19. Turning to the study itself: The study drew acute and convalescent COVID-19 samples from the United States, Italy and Spain.

Repertoires were generated with immunoSEQ multiplex PCR, while TCRdb's copy carries only in-frame clones and drops some. This table holds about 140,000 clones, roughly 75% found once. Participants spanned ages roughly 18 to 90 years and resided in roughly 22 US areas. Each recovered donor of Cohort 3 presented with two negative PCRs, clearance, or symptom resolution. The material sequenced was PBMCs or T cells enriched from blood (not recorded which). This receptor was obtained from a woman aged 45-60 years who had recovered from COVID-19.

The CDR3 spells CASSQDGTGGDSAFF. The CDR3 nucleotides read TGTGCCAGCAGCCAAGATGGGACAGGGGGCGATTCAGCTTTCTTT. The gene calls are TRBV3-1 (or the pseudogene TRBV3-2) and TRBJ1-1, with TRBD1 matching over 12 bases. The CDR3 is 15 residues long. Trimming at V came to 0 bases and at J to 10 bases, leaving 6 bases not matched to a gene. In germline, CDR1 is LGHDT, CDR2 YNNKEL (reference sequence).